These 25 T cell receptor beta chains share one sample of origin, sequenced in a study of vaccination and CD4 T cells after COVID-19. Sequencing of cultured CD4+ T cell DNA used the Oncomine TCR Beta short-read assay. Each CDR3 protein gets one entry after TCRdb re-called the PCR reads with MiXCR. The table records about 14,000 distinct CDR3 sequences, around three fifths of them present only once. Regarding treatment: approximately 10-day PBMC culture with coronavirus spike peptide pools or control peptides (ViraFEST assay). No antigen is known for these receptors. The material sequenced was CD4+ T cells from blood, cultured in vitro. The receptors come from a human donor who had recovered from COVID-19.

In its sample, this clonotype was seen a few times. The genes are TRBV19 and TRBJ1-5, with 8 bases lining up with TRBD1. From germline, CDR1 is LNHDA and CDR2 SQIVND (reference sequence). J was trimmed by 0 bases and V by 8 bases; bases with no gene match: 15. The CDR3 runs 18 residues. CDR3 amino acids: CASQIYGQGDYSNQPQHF. In nucleotides, the CDR3 is TGTGCCAGTCAGATATATGGACAGGGCGATTATAGCAATCAGCCCCAGCATTTT.

This clonotype is medium-sized within its sample. The gene calls are TRBV27 and TRBJ2-1; 11 nucleotides match TRBD2. The CDR3 loop spans 15 amino acids. Germline V gives CDR1 MNHEY, CDR2 SMNVEV (reference sequence). The V and J ends lost 8 bases and 9 bases, in that order; junction bases with no gene match: 12. In nucleotides, the CDR3 is TGTGCCAGCTTTCCAGTAGCGGGAGGGGGGCTTGAGCAGTTCTTC. It is translated as CASFPVAGGGLEQFF.

This clonotype was observed a single time. The CDR3 DNA sequence: TGTGCCAGCAGCCTGATGGACAGGGCTGGGGCCAACGTCCTGACTTTC. It yields the protein CASSLMDRAGANVLTF. This chain uses TRBV21-1 with TRBJ2-6; the tabulated D call, TRBD1, remains unverified against the DNA. TRBV21-1 is assigned pseudogene status. CDR3 length equals 16 residues.

Written as DNA, the CDR3 is TGTGCCAGCAGCTTAGCAGGACAGGGGGAAGAGACCCAGTACTTC. Protein product: CASSLAGQGEETQYF. The chain joins TRBV7-9 to TRBJ2-5; 10 positions match TRBD1. The CDR3 is made up of 15 amino acids. The ends lost 0 bases at V and 3 bases at J; junction bases unmatched: 1. Germline assignment: CDR1 SEHNR and CDR2 FQNEAQ (reference sequence).

The V call is TRBV7-5, the J call TRBJ1-1; the table gives TRBD1 as D, unverified against the DNA. TRBV7-5 is an annotated pseudogene. The CDR3 length is 15 residues. CDR3 in amino acids: CISEGGNPMNTEAFF. The CDR3 DNA sequence: TGTATCTCTGAGGGGGGGAATCCCATGAACACTGAAGCTTTCTTT.

This clonotype was seen once. CDR3 in amino acids: CATSREREANEQFF. CDR3 bases: TGTGCCACCAGCAGAGAGCGGGAGGCCAATGAGCAGTTCTTC. V is TRBV15 and J is TRBJ2-1, with 8 positions matching TRBD2. CDR1 and CDR2 (germline): LNHNV, YYDKDF (reference sequence). The CDR3 runs 14 residues. V lost 0 bases and J lost 6; bases outside the gene matches: 1. Combining the CDR3 with reference TRBV15 and TRBJ2-1 gives the whole variable domain DAMVIQNPRYQVTQFGKPVTLSCSQTLNHNVMYWYQQKSSQAPKLLFHYYDKDFNNEADTPDNFQSRRPNTSFCFLDIRSPGLGDTAMYLCATSREREANEQFFGPGTRLTVL.

The chain links TRBV24-1 to TRBJ2-5; 9 bases map to TRBD2. The CDR3 consists of 16 residues. CDR1 and CDR2 (germline): KGHDR, SFDVKD. V lost 5 bases, J lost 1 base, and 7 bases stayed unmatched. CDR3 residues: CATSALGAGGQETQYF. CDR3 DNA: TGTGCCACCAGTGCCCTCGGAGCGGGAGGCCAAGAGACCCAGTACTTC.

V is TRBV25-1 and J is TRBJ2-5; D not resolved. This CDR3 is 14 amino acids long. V gave up 3 bases and J gave up 0 bases, with 8 bases separating them. CDR1 is MGHDK, CDR2 SYGVNS, per germline. The CDR3 sequence is CASSESLYQETQYF. CDR3 in DNA: TGTGCCAGCAGTGAGTCCTTGTACCAAGAGACCCAGTACTTC.

A single count supports this clonotype. V is TRBV7-2 and J is TRBJ2-1, with D hard to call. Looked up from germline, CDR1 is SGHTA and CDR2 is FQGNSA. The V end was cut by 1 base, the J end by 8 bases, with 3 bases between. The CDR3 covers 11 residues. CDR3 in DNA: TGTGCCAGCAGCTTAGGACATGAGCAGTTCTTC. Translating it yields CASSLGHEQFF.

The rearrangement uses TRBV28 and TRBJ2-3, with D uncertain. The CDR3 spans 13 residues. Trimming shortened V by 2 bases and J by 3 bases, and 6 bases separated the two germline ends. From germline, CDR1 is MDHEN and CDR2 SYDVKM. In nucleotides, the CDR3 is TGTGCCAGCAGTTTACCATTTACAGATACGCAGTATTTT. Translated, it gives CASSLPFTDTQYF.

V usage is TRBV28 and J usage is TRBJ1-5; 8 nucleotides line up with TRBD1. Per the germline V gene, CDR1 is MDHEN and CDR2 is SYDVKM. After removal of 2 bases from V and 0 bases from J, the junction contained 12 bases not matched to a gene. The CDR3 spans 19 residues. The CDR3 bases are TGTGCCAGCAGTTTAAGGGACAGGAGGACATTATATAGCAATCAGCCCCAGCATTTT. Translating it yields CASSLRDRRTLYSNQPQHF.

The J gene is TRBJ1-5, the V gene TRBV6-5, with TRBD1 matching 9 bases. In germline, CDR1 is MNHEY, CDR2 SVGAGI. The CDR3 consists of 16 residues. Unmatched junction bases numbered 4, after V lost 2 bases and J lost 2 bases. In nucleotides, the CDR3 is TGTGCCAGCAGTTACGGGACAGGGAACGGCAATCAGCCCCAGCATTTT. Its translation: CASSYGTGNGNQPQHF.

V usage is TRBV27 and J usage is TRBJ1-2; tentatively, D is TRBD1 (6 bases). Trimming shortened V by 2 bases and J by 7 bases, and 23 bases separated the two germline ends. The CDR3 is 17 amino acids. Germline lookup yields CDR1 MNHEY and CDR2 SMNVEV (reference sequence). In DNA, the CDR3 is TGTGCCAGCAGTTTAAGCTTTATGCCCGACAGGAGAGGTGGCTACACCTTC. Translating gives CASSLSFMPDRRGGYTF.

The chain is built from TRBV7-6 and TRBJ2-7; TRBD2 aligns across 13 bases. This CDR3 region has 15 residues. The germline CDR1 and CDR2 sequences are SGHVS and FNYEAQ. V lost 5 bases to trimming and J lost 2 bases; unmatched junction nucleotides: 3. In nucleotides, the CDR3 is TGTGCCAGCAGCCCGGGGACTAGCGGGACCTACGAGCAGTACTTC. It translates to CASSPGTSGTYEQYF.

This chain connects TRBV4-3 to TRBJ2-5; 11 bases align to TRBD1. CDR1 and CDR2 (germline): LGHNA, YSLEER. Germline trimming cut 8 bases from V and 4 bases from J; bases unmatched to any gene: 6. The CDR3 covers 14 residues. CDR3 loop: CASGAGTGGETQYF. The CDR3 nucleotides are TGCGCCAGCGGAGCCGGGACAGGGGGAGAGACCCAGTACTTC.

The V and J genes are TRBV6-4 and TRBJ2-1; 13 bases match TRBD2. This CDR3 has 15 residues. Germline V gene sequence: CDR1 MRHNA, CDR2 SNTAGT. The trim removed 4 bases at V and 5 bases at J, leaving 2 bases unmatched. CDR3 protein: CASSAGTSGNNEQFF. The CDR3 nucleotides read TGTGCCAGCAGTGCCGGGACTAGCGGGAACAATGAGCAGTTCTTC.

This clonotype was counted between two and nine times. The chain carries TRBV28 and TRBJ2-2; D ambiguous. V was trimmed by 6 bases and J by 6 bases, leaving 23 bases between them. CDR3 length: 17 residues. Per the germline V gene, CDR1 is MDHEN and CDR2 is SYDVKM. Here the CDR3 DNA reads TGTGCCAGCAGCTATGCAAAGGGAATCGTCGGGTCCGGGGAGCTGTTTTTT. Amino acids: CASSYAKGIVGSGELFF.

The chain links TRBV24-1 to TRBJ2-1; 8 bases align to TRBD2. Looked up from germline, CDR1 is KGHDR and CDR2 is SFDVKD. This CDR3 has 14 amino acids. Trimming removed 6 bases from V and 1 base from J; junction bases left unmatched: 1. DNA for the CDR3: TGTGCCACCAGTCCTAGCGGGTCCTACAATGAGCAGTTCTTC. This translates into CATSPSGSYNEQFF.

The chain carries TRBV20-1 and TRBJ2-3, with TRBD1 identical over 7 bases. Unmatched junction bases numbered 22, after V lost 1 base and J lost 6 bases. Germline loops: CDR1 DFQATT, CDR2 SNEGSKA (reference sequence). The CDR3 sequence is 19 residues long. CDR3 sequence reads: CSARVRGPGNRGFGDTQYF. DNA for the CDR3: TGCAGTGCTAGAGTTCGAGGACCCGGTAACAGGGGTTTCGGTGATACGCAGTATTTT.

CDR3 sequence reads: CASSPRFQTSSTDTQYF. The CDR3 coding sequence is TGTGCCAGCTCACCACGCTTCCAGACTTCTAGCACAGATACGCAGTATTTT. The chain has TRBV18 and TRBJ2-3, with unresolved D. The CDR3 totals 17 residues. V was trimmed by 1 base and J by 0 bases, leaving 14 bases between them. Per germline, CDR1 KGHSH and CDR2 LQKENI.

The chain couples TRBV21-1 to TRBJ2-7; TRBD1, the D gene given by the table, was not confirmed from the DNA. TRBV21-1 is listed as a pseudogene. The CDR3 is made up of 15 amino acids. The CDR3 nucleotides read TGTGCCAGCAGCTGCGGAATCCCCCAGCTCTGCGAGCAGTACTTC. It is translated as CASSCGIPQLCEQYF.

V usage is TRBV6-5 and J usage is TRBJ1-2, with 7 nucleotides matching TRBD1. The CDR3 is 15 amino acids. From germline, CDR1 is MNHEY and CDR2 SVGAGI. With 1 base clipped from V and 2 bases from J, the junction kept 4 bases outside the gene matches. This CDR3 is CASSYFRTGNYGYTF. CDR3 nucleotides: TGTGCCAGCAGTTACTTCCGGACAGGAAACTATGGCTACACCTTC.

This clonotype was counted a few times. The CDR3 DNA sequence: TGCGCCAGCAGCCAATGGGGGTCCAGGGAATCCTACGAGCAGTACTTC. Its translation: CASSQWGSRESYEQYF. The chain recombines TRBV4-1 with TRBJ2-7, with D perhaps being TRBD1 or TRBD2 (5 bases each). Germline V gene sequence: CDR1 MGHRA, CDR2 YSYEKL. The CDR3 has 16 amino acids. The V end lost 2 bases, the J end lost 1 base, and 15 bases lay between the germline ends.

This clonotype has a handful of counts. The V gene is TRBV20-1, the J gene TRBJ1-3, with TRBD1 matching over 7 bases. V lost 5 bases, J lost 0 bases, and 4 bases stayed unmatched. Germline-derived CDR1 and CDR2 are DFQATT and SNEGSKA (reference sequence). The length of the CDR3 is 14 residues. The CDR3: CSAARDSSGNTIYF. The CDR3 DNA reads TGCAGTGCTGCCCGGGACAGCTCTGGAAACACCATATATTTT.

This clonotype has just a few counts. The chain carries TRBV15 and TRBJ1-4; 8 bases match TRBD1. V was clipped by 0 bases and J by 6 bases; unmatched bases: 6. The CDR3 consists of 16 residues. CDR1 LNHNV and CDR2 YYDKDF come from the germline V gene (reference sequence). This CDR3 is CATSRDSGTGYEKLFF. The CDR3 DNA follows: TGTGCCACCAGCAGAGATTCCGGGACAGGTTATGAAAAACTGTTTTTT.